The 21 T cell receptor beta chains below come from one sample, sequenced in a study of radiation and T cells in renal cell carcinoma. Indicated time point: blood 2 weeks post-SBRT. Noted treatment: 15 Gy SBRT to primary tumor, nephrectomy 4 weeks later. The table came from immunoSEQ multiplex PCR; TCRdb's copy has only in-frame clones and leaves some out. The repertoire holds 100,000 to 150,000 clones, with over 75% as singletons. The sequenced sample was blood, obtained from a patient whose treatment included radiotherapy and nephrectomy. The receptors come from a man aged 45-65 years with renal cell carcinoma.

This clone was counted a single time. The chain recombines TRBV5-1 with TRBJ2-1; D tentatively reads TRBD1 or TRBD2 (7 bases each). There are 14 residues in the CDR3. The germline V and J ends were trimmed by 1 base and 7 bases, with 12 bases remaining between them. Germline CDR1 SGHRS, CDR2 YFSETQ. The CDR3 is CASSLRQGGNEQFF. For the CDR3, the DNA is TGCGCCAGCAGCTTGCGACAGGGAGGGAATGAGCAGTTCTTC.

The V gene is TRBV30, the J gene TRBJ1-1; D gene uncertain. The CDR3 is 14 residues long. CDR1 GTSNPN and CDR2 SVGIG come from the germline V gene (reference sequence). V was shortened by 2 bases and J by 2 bases, with 12 bases between the two germline ends. CDR3 sequence (DNA): TGTGCCTGGAGTCCTCTATCGCCAAACACTGAAGCTTTCTTT. Translated, it gives CAWSPLSPNTEAFF.

The chain combines TRBV28 with TRBJ1-1; D gene ambiguous. Germline assignment: CDR1 MDHEN and CDR2 SYDVKM. The V gene lost 6 bases and the J gene lost 6 bases, with 11 bases spanning the gap. This CDR3 has 12 residues. DNA for the CDR3: TGTGCCAGCAGACTAGGTGGGGCTGAAGCTTTCTTT. Translating gives CASRLGGAEAFF. The variable domain in full, completed from reference TRBV28 and TRBJ1-1, reads DVKVTQSSRYLVKRTGEKVFLECVQDMDHENMFWYRQDPGLGLRLIYFSYDVKMKEKGDIPEGYSVSREKKERFSLILESASTNQTSMYLCASRLGGAEAFFGQGTRLTVV.

This clone came up a few times. The rearrangement joins TRBV28 to TRBJ2-1; D may be TRBD2 (5 bases). The CDR3 is made up of 18 amino acids. V lost 3 bases and J lost 6, with 24 bases in between. Germline CDR1 and CDR2: MDHEN and SYDVKM. The CDR3 sequence: CASSFERWTSGRGNEQFF. The CDR3 coding sequence is TGTGCCAGCAGTTTTGAACGTTGGACTTCTGGACGGGGCAATGAGCAGTTCTTC. The full variable domain, completed using reference TRBV28 and TRBJ2-1, is DVKVTQSSRYLVKRTGEKVFLECVQDMDHENMFWYRQDPGLGLRLIYFSYDVKMKEKGDIPEGYSVSREKKERFSLILESASTNQTSMYLCASSFERWTSGRGNEQFFGPGTRLTVL.

This rearrangement joins TRBV6-5 to TRBJ1-1; 10 positions agree with TRBD1. The length of the CDR3 is 13 residues. Germline lookup yields CDR1 MNHEY and CDR2 SVGAGI. Trimming cost V 5 bases and J 5 bases; bases outside gene matches: 2. CDR3 coding DNA: TGTGCCAGCAGTAGGGACAGGGGAACTGAAGCTTTCTTT. Protein product: CASSRDRGTEAFF.

The chain uses TRBV30 and TRBJ1-1; D is possibly TRBD1 (6 bases). CDR1 and CDR2 (germline): GTSNPN, SVGIG (reference sequence). The CDR3 consists of 14 residues. The V gene lost 5 bases and the J gene lost 0 bases, with 13 bases spanning the gap. In nucleotides, the CDR3 is TGTGCCTGGGGGGGGGCATACTTGAACACTGAAGCTTTCTTT. Translating it yields CAWGGAYLNTEAFF.

The chain recombines TRBV5-1 with TRBJ1-4; D perhaps matches TRBD1 (5 bases). There are 14 residues in the CDR3. Germline V gene data show CDR1 as SGHRS and CDR2 as YFSETQ. V lost 0 bases and J 3 bases, leaving 6 bases between the germline ends. The CDR3 loop is CASSLGQSNEKLFF. The CDR3 nucleotides are TGCGCCAGCAGCTTGGGACAGTCTAATGAAAAACTGTTTTTT.

The chain carries TRBV11-1 and TRBJ2-3, with a weak D call TRBD1 (6 bases). Trimming stripped 5 bases from V and 0 bases from J, with 12 bases between. CDR3 length: 15 amino acids. Per the germline V gene, CDR1 is SGHAT and CDR2 is FQDESV (reference sequence). Here the CDR3 reads CASSRHGGSTDTQYF. Written as DNA, the CDR3 is TGTGCCAGCAGCCGGCATGGGGGCAGCACAGATACGCAGTATTTT.

On this clone itself: This CDR3 is also generated by other DNA sequences in the sample. This chain's CDR3 is CASSLPGNQPQHF. CDR3 DNA sequence: TGTGCCAGCAGTTTGCCCGGGAATCAGCCCCAGCATTTT. The V gene is TRBV28, the J gene TRBJ1-5, with D uncertain. Germline values: CDR1 MDHEN, CDR2 SYDVKM. This CDR3 region has 13 residues. V was cut by 3 bases and J by 4 bases, with 7 bases left in between.

This chain uses TRBV7-2 with TRBJ1-1; 9 nucleotides agree with TRBD1. The ends lost 4 bases at V and 11 bases at J; junction bases unmatched: 8. Germline lookup yields CDR1 SGHTA and CDR2 FQGNSA. The CDR3 loop spans 13 amino acids. CDR3: CASSSQGAVVAFF. For the CDR3, the DNA is TGTGCCAGCAGCTCACAGGGGGCTGTTGTTGCTTTCTTT.

V and J are TRBV10-1 and TRBJ2-3; 7 bases fit TRBD1. In germline, CDR1 is WNHNN, CDR2 SYGVQD (reference sequence). The CDR3 runs 14 residues. V trimming: 8 bases; J trimming: 2 bases; junction bases outside the gene matches: 7. The chain's CDR3 is CASGRDRTTDTQYF. The CDR3 DNA sequence: TGCGCCAGCGGCCGGGACAGAACCACAGATACGCAGTATTTT.

The chain employs TRBV5-4 and TRBJ2-7; D not certain. Germline CDR1 is SGHNT and CDR2 is YYREEE (reference sequence). V was cut by 0 bases and J by 2 bases, with 12 bases left in between. This CDR3 comprises 15 residues. This CDR3 reads CASSLGDAFTYEQYF. The CDR3 DNA is TGTGCCAGCAGCTTGGGAGATGCCTTCACCTACGAGCAGTACTTC. The complete variable domain, with remaining parts taken from reference TRBV5-4 and TRBJ2-7, reads ETGVTQSPTHLIKTRGQQVTLRCSSQSGHNTVSWYQQALGQGPQFIFQYYREEENGRGNFPPRFSGLQFPNYSSELNVNALELDDSALYLCASSLGDAFTYEQYFGPGTRLTVT.

The rearrangement links TRBV7-6 to TRBJ2-7, with a possible D match to TRBD2 (5 bases). The CDR3 is made up of 13 amino acids. Germline V gene data show CDR1 as SGHVS and CDR2 as FNYEAQ. V was cut by 4 bases and J by 6 bases, with 13 bases left in between. The CDR3 DNA follows: TGTGCCAGCAGCTCCGGGGTGGCGGGCGAGCAGTACTTC. The encoded protein is CASSSGVAGEQYF.

This chain connects TRBV20-1 to TRBJ1-2; perhaps TRBD1 as D (6 bases). The CDR3 extends over 11 amino acids. The V gene's germline CDR1 is DFQATT and CDR2 SNEGSKA (reference sequence). CDR3 nucleotide sequence: TGCAGCTTACAGGGTAACTATGGCTACACCTTC. Amino acid sequence: CSLQGNYGYTF.

This clone appeared a single time. The rearrangement uses TRBV5-1 and TRBJ1-1; D is possibly TRBD1 (5 bases). V lost 5 bases, J lost 4 bases, and 9 bases lay in between. The V gene's germline CDR1 is SGHRS and CDR2 YFSETQ. The CDR3 sequence is 12 residues long. The CDR3 protein is CASRGRPTEAFF. The CDR3 nucleotides read TGCGCCAGCAGGGGGCGCCCCACTGAAGCTTTCTTT. Combining the CDR3 with reference TRBV5-1 and TRBJ1-1 gives the whole variable domain KAGVTQTPRYLIKTRGQQVTLSCSPISGHRSVSWYQQTPGQGLQFLFEYFSETQRNKGNFPGRFSGRQFSNSRSEMNVSTLELGDSALYLCASRGRPTEAFFGQGTRLTVV.

The rearrangement links TRBV29-1 to TRBJ2-1; 8 bases line up with TRBD2. Trimming cost V 4 bases and J 0 bases; bases outside gene matches: 14. This CDR3 region has 18 residues. The germline V gene encodes CDR1 SQVTM and CDR2 ANQGSEA. The CDR3 sequence: CSVVGTSGTRTSYNEQFF. CDR3 in DNA: TGCAGCGTTGTAGGAACTAGCGGAACTCGTACCTCCTACAATGAGCAGTTCTTC.

This sequence joins TRBV7-9 and TRBJ2-7, with unresolved D. V was trimmed by 5 bases and J by 3 bases, leaving 5 bases between them. From germline, CDR1 is SEHNR and CDR2 FQNEAQ (reference sequence). CDR3 length: 11 amino acids. This CDR3 is CASSALYEQYF. The DNA for the CDR3 is TGTGCCAGCAGCGCCCTCTACGAGCAGTACTTC.

This sequence joins TRBV19 and TRBJ1-3; 8 bases are a match to TRBD1. V lost 3 bases, J lost 0 bases, and 4 bases stayed unmatched. The CDR3 totals 16 residues. Germline V gene lookup returns CDR1 LNHDA and CDR2 SQIVND (reference sequence). In nucleotides, the CDR3 is TGTGCCAGTAGTATTCACAGGGGGTCCTCTGGAAACACCATATATTTT. It translates to CASSIHRGSSGNTIYF.

This rearrangement joins TRBV6-1 to TRBJ2-7; 12 nucleotides align to TRBD2. The CDR3 is 16 residues long. V was clipped by 0 bases and J by 2 bases; unmatched bases: 2. The germline V gene encodes CDR1 MNHNS and CDR2 SASEGT. This chain's CDR3 is CASSEAWTSGTYEQYF. The CDR3 DNA reads TGTGCCAGCAGTGAAGCTTGGACTAGCGGGACCTACGAGCAGTACTTC.

The V call is TRBV9, the J call TRBJ2-7; D may be TRBD2 (6 bases). The CDR3 is made up of 15 amino acids. Germline V CDR1 and CDR2: SGDLS, YYNGEE. V was pared by 0 bases and J by 2 bases, with 12 bases between. The CDR3 coding sequence is TGTGCCAGCAGCGTAGGGCGGGATGGAGCCTACGAGCAGTACTTC. Its protein product is CASSVGRDGAYEQYF.

This chain joins TRBV6-4 and TRBJ2-5; D uncertain. The CDR3 has 11 amino acids. Per the germline V gene, CDR1 is MRHNA and CDR2 is SNTAGT. With 9 bases removed from V and 5 bases from J, the gap between germline ends came to 10 bases. The CDR3 spells CARLVGETQYF. CDR3 coding DNA: TGTGCCAGGTTAGTGGGGGAGACCCAGTACTTC.